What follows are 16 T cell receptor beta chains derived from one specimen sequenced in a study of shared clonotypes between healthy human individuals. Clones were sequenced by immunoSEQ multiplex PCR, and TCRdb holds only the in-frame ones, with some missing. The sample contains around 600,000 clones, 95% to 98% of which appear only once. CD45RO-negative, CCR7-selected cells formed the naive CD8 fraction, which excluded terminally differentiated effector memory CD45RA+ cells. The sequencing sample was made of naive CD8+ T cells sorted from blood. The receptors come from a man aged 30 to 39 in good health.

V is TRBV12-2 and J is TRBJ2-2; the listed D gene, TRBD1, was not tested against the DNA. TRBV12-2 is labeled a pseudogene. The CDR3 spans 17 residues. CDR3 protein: CASRFPRGRERPGELFF. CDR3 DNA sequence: TGTGCAAGTCGCTTCCCCAGGGGGCGGGAGAGGCCCGGGGAGCTGTTTTTT.

The CDR3 here is CASSLSTPAEKLFF. CDR3 DNA sequence: TGTGCCAGCAGCTTGAGCACCCCGGCGGAGAAACTGTTTTTT. This rearrangement joins TRBV7-9 to TRBJ1-4; no clear D gene. Germline CDR1 SEHNR, CDR2 FQNEAQ (reference sequence). The germline V and J ends were trimmed by 3 bases and 11 bases, with 16 bases remaining between them. This CDR3 has 14 amino acids.

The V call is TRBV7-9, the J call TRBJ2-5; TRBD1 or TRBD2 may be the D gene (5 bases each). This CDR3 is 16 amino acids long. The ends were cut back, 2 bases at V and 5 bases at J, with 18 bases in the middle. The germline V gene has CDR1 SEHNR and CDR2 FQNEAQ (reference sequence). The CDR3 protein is CASSLIGDRAQETQYF. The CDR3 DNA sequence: TGTGCCAGCAGCTTAATAGGGGACCGAGCTCAGGAGACCCAGTACTTC.

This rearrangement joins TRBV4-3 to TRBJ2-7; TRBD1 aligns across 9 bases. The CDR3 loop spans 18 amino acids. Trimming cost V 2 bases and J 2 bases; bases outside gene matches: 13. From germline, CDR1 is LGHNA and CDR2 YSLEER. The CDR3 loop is CASSQLGGGQGYPYEQYF. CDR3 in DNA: TGCGCCAGCAGCCAACTAGGAGGGGGACAGGGATACCCCTACGAGCAGTACTTC.

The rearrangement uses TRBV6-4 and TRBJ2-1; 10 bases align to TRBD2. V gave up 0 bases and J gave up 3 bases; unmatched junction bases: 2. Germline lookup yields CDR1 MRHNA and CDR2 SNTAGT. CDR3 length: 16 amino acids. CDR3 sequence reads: CASSDSRTSGYNEQFF. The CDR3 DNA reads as TGTGCCAGCAGTGACTCCCGGACTAGCGGCTACAATGAGCAGTTCTTC.

CDR3 nucleotides: TGTGCCAGCAGTTTAGGGCCGGGGCTAGTGGTCGAATACAATGAGCAGTTCTTC. Translated: CASSLGPGLVVEYNEQFF. The chain carries TRBV27 and TRBJ2-1, with D perhaps TRBD1 or TRBD2 (5 bases each). V lost 2 bases and J 4 bases, leaving 21 bases between the germline ends. Germline assignment: CDR1 MNHEY and CDR2 SMNVEV (reference sequence). The CDR3 extends over 18 amino acids.

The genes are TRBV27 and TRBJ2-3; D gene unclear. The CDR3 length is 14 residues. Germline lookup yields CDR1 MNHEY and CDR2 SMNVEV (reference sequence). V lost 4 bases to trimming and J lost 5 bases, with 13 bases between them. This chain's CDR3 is CASSSGQSVDTQYF. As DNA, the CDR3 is TGTGCCAGCAGTTCCGGCCAGTCGGTAGATACGCAGTATTTT.

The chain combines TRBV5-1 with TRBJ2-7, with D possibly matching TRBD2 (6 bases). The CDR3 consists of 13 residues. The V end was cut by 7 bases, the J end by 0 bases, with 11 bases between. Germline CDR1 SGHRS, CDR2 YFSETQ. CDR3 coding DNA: TGCGCCAGCGGCGAGGGAGGCTCCTACGAGCAGTACTTC. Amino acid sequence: CASGEGGSYEQYF. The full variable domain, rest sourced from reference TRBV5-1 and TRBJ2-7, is KAGVTQTPRYLIKTRGQQVTLSCSPISGHRSVSWYQQTPGQGLQFLFEYFSETQRNKGNFPGRFSGRQFSNSRSEMNVSTLELGDSALYLCASGEGGSYEQYFGPGTRLTVT.

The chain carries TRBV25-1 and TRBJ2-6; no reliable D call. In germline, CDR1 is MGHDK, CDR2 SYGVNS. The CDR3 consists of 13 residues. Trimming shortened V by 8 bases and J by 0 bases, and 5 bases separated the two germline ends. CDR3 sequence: CASWNSGANVLTF. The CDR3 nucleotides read TGTGCCAGCTGGAACTCTGGGGCCAACGTCCTGACTTTC.

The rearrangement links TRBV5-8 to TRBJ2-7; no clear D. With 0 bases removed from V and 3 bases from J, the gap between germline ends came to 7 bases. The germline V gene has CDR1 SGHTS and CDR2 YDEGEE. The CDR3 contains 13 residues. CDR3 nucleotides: TGTGCCAGCAGCTTGGTTGGGGACTACGAGCAGTACTTC. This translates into CASSLVGDYEQYF. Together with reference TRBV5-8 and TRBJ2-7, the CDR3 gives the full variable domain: EAGVTQSPTHLIKTRGQQATLRCSPISGHTSVYWYQQALGLGLQFLLWYDEGEERNRGNFPPRFSGRQFPNYSSELNVNALELEDSALYLCASSLVGDYEQYFGPGTRLTVT.

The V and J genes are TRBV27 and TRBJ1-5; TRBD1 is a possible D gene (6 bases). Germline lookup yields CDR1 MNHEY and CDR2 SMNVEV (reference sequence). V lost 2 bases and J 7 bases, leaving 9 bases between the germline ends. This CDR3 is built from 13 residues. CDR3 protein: CASSLTGGQPQHF. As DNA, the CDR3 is TGTGCCAGCAGTTTAACGGGGGGCCAGCCCCAGCATTTT.

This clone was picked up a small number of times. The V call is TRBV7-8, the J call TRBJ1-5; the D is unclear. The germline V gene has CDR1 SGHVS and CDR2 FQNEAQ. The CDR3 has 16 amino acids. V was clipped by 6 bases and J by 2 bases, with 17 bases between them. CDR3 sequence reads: CASSYLAQYRNQPQHF. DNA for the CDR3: TGTGCCAGCAGTTATTTGGCCCAATATCGCAATCAGCCCCAGCATTTT.

The CDR3 sequence: CASSQGFAQYF. The CDR3 DNA reads as TGTGCCAGCAGCCAAGGGTTCGCGCAGTATTTT. This chain links TRBV14 with TRBJ2-3; D remains ambiguous. Trimming shortened V by 1 base and J by 10 bases, and 6 bases separated the two germline ends. There are 11 residues in the CDR3. Germline V gene lookup returns CDR1 SGHDN and CDR2 FVKESK.

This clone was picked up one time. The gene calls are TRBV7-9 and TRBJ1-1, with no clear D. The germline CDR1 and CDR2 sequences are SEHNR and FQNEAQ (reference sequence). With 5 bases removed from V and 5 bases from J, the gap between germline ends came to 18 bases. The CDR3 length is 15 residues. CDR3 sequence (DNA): TGTGCCAGCAGCCTGAGTATGGGCGATTGGACTGAAGCTTTCTTT. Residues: CASSLSMGDWTEAFF.

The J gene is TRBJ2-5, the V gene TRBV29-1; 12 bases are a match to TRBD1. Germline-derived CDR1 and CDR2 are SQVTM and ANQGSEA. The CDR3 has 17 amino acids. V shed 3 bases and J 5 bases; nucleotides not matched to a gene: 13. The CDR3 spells CSVDFLLGQGAGETQYF. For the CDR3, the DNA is TGCAGCGTTGATTTCCTCTTGGGACAGGGGGCGGGGGAGACCCAGTACTTC.

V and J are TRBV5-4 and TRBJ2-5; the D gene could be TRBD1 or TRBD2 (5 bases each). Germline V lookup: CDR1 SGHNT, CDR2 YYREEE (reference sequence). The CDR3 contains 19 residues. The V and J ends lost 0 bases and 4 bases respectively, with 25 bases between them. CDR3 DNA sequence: TGTGCCAGCAGCTTGGGAGGGGTAGTCGGTCTTCCGAGACGAGAGACCCAGTACTTC. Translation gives CASSLGGVVGLPRRETQYF.